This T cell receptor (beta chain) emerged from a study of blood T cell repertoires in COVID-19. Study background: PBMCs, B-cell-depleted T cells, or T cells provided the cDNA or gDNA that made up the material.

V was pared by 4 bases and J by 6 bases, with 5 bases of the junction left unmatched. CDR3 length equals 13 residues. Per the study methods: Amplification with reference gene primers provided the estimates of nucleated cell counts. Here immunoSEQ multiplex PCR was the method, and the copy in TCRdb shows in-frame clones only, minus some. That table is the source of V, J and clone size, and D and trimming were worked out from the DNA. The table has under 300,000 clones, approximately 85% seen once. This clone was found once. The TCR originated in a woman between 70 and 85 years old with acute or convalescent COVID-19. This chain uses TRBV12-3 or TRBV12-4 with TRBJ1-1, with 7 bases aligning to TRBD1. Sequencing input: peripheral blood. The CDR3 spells CASSSFDRAEAFF. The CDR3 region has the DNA TGTGCCAGCAGTTCTTTCGACAGGGCTGAAGCTTTCTTT.